This TCR beta chain was sequenced in a study of blood T cell repertoires in COVID-19. Study summary: The United States, Italy and Spain were the sources of the acute and convalescent COVID-19 samples.

The V and J ends lost 6 bases and 5 bases respectively, with 6 bases between them. This CDR3 has 11 amino acids. Produced via immunoSEQ multiplex PCR; TCRdb's table is partial and in-frame only. The sample has fewer than 250,000 clones, less than 85% seen once. This clone was seen a few times. This clonotype was obtained from a woman aged 25 to 39 who had recovered from COVID-19. Sequenced material: PBMCs or T cells enriched from blood (not recorded which). This chain joins TRBV12-3 or TRBV12-4 and TRBJ2-3; D unclear. The chain's CDR3 is CASSARDTQYF. The CDR3 DNA reads as TGTGCCAGCAGCGCGCGAGATACGCAGTATTTT.